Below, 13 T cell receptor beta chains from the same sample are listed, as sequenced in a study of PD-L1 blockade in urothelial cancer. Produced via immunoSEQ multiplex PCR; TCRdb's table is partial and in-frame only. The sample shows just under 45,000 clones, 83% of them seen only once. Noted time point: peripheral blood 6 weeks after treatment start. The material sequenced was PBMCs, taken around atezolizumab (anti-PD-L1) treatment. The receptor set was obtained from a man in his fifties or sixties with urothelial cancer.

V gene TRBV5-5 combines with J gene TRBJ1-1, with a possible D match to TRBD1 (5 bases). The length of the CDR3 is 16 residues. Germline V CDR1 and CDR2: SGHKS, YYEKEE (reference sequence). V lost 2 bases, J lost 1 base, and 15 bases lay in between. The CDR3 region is CASSLGVYDRNTEAFF. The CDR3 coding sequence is TGTGCCAGCAGCTTAGGGGTTTACGACAGGAACACTGAAGCTTTCTTT. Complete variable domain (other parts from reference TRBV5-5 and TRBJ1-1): DAGVTQSPTHLIKTRGQQVTLRCSPISGHKSVSWYQQVLGQGPQFIFQYYEKEERGRGNFPDRFSARQFPNYSSELNVNALLLGDSALYLCASSLGVYDRNTEAFFGQGTRLTVV.

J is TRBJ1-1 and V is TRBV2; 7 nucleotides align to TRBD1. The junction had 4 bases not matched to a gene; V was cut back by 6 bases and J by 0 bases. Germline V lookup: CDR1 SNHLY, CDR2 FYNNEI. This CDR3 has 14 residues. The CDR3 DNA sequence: TGTGCCAGCAGGGGGACAGCCTTGAACACTGAAGCTTTCTTT. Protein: CASRGTALNTEAFF. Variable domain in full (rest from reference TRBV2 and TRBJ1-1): EPEVTQTPSHQVTQMGQEVILRCVPISNHLYFYWYRQILGQKVEFLVSFYNNEISEKSEIFDDQFSVERPDGSNFTLKIRSTKLEDSAMYFCASRGTALNTEAFFGQGTRLTVV.

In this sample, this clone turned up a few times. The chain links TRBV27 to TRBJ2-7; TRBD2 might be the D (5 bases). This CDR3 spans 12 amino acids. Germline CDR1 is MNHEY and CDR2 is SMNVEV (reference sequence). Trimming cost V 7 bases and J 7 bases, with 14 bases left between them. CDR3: CASTGFGGEQYF. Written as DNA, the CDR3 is TGTGCCAGCACCGGCTTTGGCGGGGAGCAGTACTTC.

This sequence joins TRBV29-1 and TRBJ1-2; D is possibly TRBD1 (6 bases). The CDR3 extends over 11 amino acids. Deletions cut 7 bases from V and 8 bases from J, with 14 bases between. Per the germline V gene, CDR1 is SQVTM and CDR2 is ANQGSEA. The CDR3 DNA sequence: TGCAGCGCCTCAGGGGCAGGGGGCTACACCTTC. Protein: CSASGAGGYTF. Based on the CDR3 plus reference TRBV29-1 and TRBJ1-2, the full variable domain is SAVISQKPSRDICQRGTSLTIQCQVDSQVTMMFWYRQQPGQSLTLIATANQGSEATYESGFVIDKFPISRPNLTFSTLTVSNMSPEDSSIYLCSASGAGGYTFGSGTRLTVV.

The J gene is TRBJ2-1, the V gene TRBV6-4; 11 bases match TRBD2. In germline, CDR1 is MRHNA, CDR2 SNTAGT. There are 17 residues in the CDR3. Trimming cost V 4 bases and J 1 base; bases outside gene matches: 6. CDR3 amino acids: CASSAVAGGISYNEQFF. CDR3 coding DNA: TGTGCCAGCAGTGCCGTAGCGGGGGGGATTTCCTACAATGAGCAGTTCTTC.

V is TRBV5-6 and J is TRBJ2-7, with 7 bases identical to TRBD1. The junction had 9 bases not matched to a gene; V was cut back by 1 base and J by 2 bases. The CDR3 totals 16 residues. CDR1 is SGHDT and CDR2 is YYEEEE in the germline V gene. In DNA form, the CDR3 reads TGTGCCAGCAGCTTGCCTACACGGGACAGAACCTACGAGCAGTACTTC. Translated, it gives CASSLPTRDRTYEQYF.

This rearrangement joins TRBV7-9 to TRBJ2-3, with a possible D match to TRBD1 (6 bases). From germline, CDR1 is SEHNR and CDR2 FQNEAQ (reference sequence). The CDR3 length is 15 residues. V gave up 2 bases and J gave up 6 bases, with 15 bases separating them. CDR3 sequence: CASSLTQGLGDTQYF. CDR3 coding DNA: TGTGCCAGCAGCTTAACCCAGGGGTTGGGGGATACGCAGTATTTT.

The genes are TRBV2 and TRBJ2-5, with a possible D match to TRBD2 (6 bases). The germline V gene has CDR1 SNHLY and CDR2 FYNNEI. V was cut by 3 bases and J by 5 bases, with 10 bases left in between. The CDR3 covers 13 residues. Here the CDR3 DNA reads TGTGCCAGCAGTGAGCCGGCGGGGGAGACCCAGTACTTC. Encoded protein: CASSEPAGETQYF.

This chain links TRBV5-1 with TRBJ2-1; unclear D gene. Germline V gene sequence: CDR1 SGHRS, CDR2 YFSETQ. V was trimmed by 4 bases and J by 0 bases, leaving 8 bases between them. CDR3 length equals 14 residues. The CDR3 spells CASSPTTSYNEQFF. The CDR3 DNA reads TGCGCCAGCAGCCCCACAACCTCCTACAATGAGCAGTTCTTC.

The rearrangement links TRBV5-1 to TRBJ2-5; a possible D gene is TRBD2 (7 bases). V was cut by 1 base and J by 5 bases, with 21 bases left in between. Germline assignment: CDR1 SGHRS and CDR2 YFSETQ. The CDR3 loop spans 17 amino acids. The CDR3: CASSLSSGTKGGETQYF. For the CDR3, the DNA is TGCGCCAGCAGCTTGTCAAGCGGGACAAAGGGGGGGGAGACCCAGTACTTC.

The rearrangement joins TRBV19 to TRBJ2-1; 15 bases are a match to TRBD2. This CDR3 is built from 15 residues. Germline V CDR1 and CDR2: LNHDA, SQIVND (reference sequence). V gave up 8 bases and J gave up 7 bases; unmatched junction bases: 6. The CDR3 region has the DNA TGTGCCAGTGGACTAGCGGGGGGGCCGCTAAATGAGCAGTTCTTC. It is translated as CASGLAGGPLNEQFF.

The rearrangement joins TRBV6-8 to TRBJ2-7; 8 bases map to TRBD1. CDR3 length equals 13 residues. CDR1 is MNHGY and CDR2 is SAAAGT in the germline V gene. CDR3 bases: TGTTTTAGCAGGCAGGGGGCGGCATACGAGCAGTACTTC. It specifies CFSRQGAAYEQYF.

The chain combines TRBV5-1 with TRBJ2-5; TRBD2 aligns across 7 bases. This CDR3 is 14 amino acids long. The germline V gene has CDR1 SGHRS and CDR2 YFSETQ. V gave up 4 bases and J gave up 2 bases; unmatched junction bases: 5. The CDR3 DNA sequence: TGCGCCAGCAGCCCCCGGGGACTACAAGAGACCCAGTACTTC. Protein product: CASSPRGLQETQYF.